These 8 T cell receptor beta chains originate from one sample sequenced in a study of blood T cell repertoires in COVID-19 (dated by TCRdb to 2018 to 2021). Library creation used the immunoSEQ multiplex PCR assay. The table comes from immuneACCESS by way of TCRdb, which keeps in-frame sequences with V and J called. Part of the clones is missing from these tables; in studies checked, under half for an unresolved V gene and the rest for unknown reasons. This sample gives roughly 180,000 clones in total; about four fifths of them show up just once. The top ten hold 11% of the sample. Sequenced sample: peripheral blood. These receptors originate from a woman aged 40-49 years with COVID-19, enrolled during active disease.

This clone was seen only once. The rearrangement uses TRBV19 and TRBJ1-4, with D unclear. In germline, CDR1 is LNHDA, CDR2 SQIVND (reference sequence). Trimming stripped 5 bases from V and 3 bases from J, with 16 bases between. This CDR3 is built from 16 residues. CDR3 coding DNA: TGTGCCAGTAGTTGGACGTCCATGCGGGCTAATGAAAAACTGTTTTTT. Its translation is CASSWTSMRANEKLFF.

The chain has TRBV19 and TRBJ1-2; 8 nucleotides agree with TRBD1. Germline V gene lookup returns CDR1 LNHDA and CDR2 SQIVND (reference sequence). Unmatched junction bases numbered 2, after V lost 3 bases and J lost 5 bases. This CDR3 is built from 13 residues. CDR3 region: CASSIRQGYGYTF. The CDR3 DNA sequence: TGTGCCAGTAGTATCCGACAGGGGTATGGCTACACCTTC.

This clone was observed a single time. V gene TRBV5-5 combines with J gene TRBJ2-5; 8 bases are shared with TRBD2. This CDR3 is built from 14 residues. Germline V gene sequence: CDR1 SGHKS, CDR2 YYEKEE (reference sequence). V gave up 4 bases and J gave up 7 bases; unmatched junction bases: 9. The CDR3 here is CASSPGGGFGTQYF. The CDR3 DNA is TGTGCCAGCAGCCCCGGGGGGGGGTTTGGGACCCAGTACTTC. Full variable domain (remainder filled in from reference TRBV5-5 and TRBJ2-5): DAGVTQSPTHLIKTRGQQVTLRCSPISGHKSVSWYQQVLGQGPQFIFQYYEKEERGRGNFPDRFSARQFPNYSSELNVNALLLGDSALYLCASSPGGGFGTQYFGPGTRLLVL.

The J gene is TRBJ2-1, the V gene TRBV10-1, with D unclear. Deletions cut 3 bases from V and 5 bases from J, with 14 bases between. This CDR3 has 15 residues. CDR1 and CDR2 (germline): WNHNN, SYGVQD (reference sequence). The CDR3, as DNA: TGCGCCAGCAGTGACCCATCGGAGTCCCACAATGAGCAGTTCTTC. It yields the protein CASSDPSESHNEQFF.

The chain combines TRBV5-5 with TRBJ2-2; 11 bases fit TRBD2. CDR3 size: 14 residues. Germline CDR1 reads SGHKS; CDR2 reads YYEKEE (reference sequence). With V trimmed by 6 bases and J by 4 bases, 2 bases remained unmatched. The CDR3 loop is CASILAGGTGELFF. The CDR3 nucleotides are TGTGCCAGCATCCTAGCGGGAGGCACCGGGGAGCTGTTTTTT.

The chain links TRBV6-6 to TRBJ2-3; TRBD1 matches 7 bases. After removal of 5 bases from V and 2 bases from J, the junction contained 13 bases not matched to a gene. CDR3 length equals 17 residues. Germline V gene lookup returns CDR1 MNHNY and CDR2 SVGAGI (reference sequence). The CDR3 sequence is CASSPYPRQGDTDTQYF. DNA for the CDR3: TGTGCCAGCAGTCCGTACCCCAGACAGGGCGACACAGATACGCAGTATTTT.

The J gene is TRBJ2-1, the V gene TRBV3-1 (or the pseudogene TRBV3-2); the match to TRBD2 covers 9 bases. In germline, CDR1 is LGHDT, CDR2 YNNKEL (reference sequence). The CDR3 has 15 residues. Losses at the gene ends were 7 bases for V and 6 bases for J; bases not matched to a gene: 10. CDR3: CASTRRGGASNEQFF. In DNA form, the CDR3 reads TGTGCCAGCACCCGGCGCGGGGGGGCTTCCAATGAGCAGTTCTTC.

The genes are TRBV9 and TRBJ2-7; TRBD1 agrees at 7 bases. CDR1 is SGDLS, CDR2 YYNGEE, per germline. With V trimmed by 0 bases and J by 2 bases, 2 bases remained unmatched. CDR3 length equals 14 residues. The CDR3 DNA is TGTGCCAGCAGCGTAGGAGGGGGCGCCTACGAGCAGTACTTC. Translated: CASSVGGGAYEQYF.